This T cell receptor beta chain was found in a study of beta chain features in type 1 diabetes. Every donor had blood drawn once into heparin, around 0.12 L on average. The authors sorted CD4+ naive, central memory, regulatory and stem cell-like memory cells via CD45RO/CCR7/CD25/CD127/CD95/CD27. Points from the study as a whole: Naive, central memory and regulatory TCRB repertoires appeared more similar among patients than healthy donors. PCR might favor shorter templates, but any such skew would affect patients and controls equally. Shortening that was moderate but significant affected the TCRB CDR3s of Type 1 diabetes patients in all four CD4+ subsets.

Per the germline V gene, CDR1 is SNHLY and CDR2 is FYNNEI. This CDR3 comprises 13 residues. The germline V and J ends were trimmed by 2 bases and 5 bases, with 9 bases remaining between them. Of the isolated RNA, all was reverse transcribed, and so the sequenced material was expressed TCRB transcripts. This table comes from immunoSEQ multiplex PCR, and its TCRdb copy is limited to in-frame clones, with some not included. This table has 200,000 to 250,000 clones, 16% appearing once. Regarding this clone: Its antigen is not known.

J is TRBJ2-5 and V is TRBV2; the D gene is possibly TRBD1 (6 bases). The clonotype originates from a man in his thirties or forties with type 1 diabetes. Sequences were obtained from naive CD4+ T cells from blood. Written as DNA, the CDR3 is TGTGCCAGCAGTGAATACAGGGCGGAGACCCAGTACTTC. Translated: CASSEYRAETQYF.